These 28 T cell receptor beta chains were sequenced from one sample in a study of OX40 agonist ivuxolimab in advanced cancers. The method was immunoSEQ multiplex PCR; TCRdb's version includes in-frame clones alone and lacks a portion of them. The table lists under 85,000 clones, over 80% of them singletons. Material: CD4+ or CD8+ T cells sorted from blood, obtained in a trial of the OX40 agonist ivuxolimab. Receptors originate from an adult with an advanced solid tumor such as melanoma, head and neck, liver or kidney cancer.

The V call is TRBV5-1, the J call TRBJ2-2, with 8 positions matching TRBD2. This CDR3 has 17 amino acids. Germline V gives CDR1 SGHRS, CDR2 YFSETQ. J lost 7 bases, V lost 2 bases, and 13 bases had no gene match. The CDR3 sequence is CASSFGSGAYLSGELFF. The CDR3 nucleotides read TGCGCCAGCAGCTTCGGTAGCGGGGCCTATCTGAGCGGGGAGCTGTTTTTT. Drawing the rest from reference TRBV5-1 and TRBJ2-2, the complete variable domain is KAGVTQTPRYLIKTRGQQVTLSCSPISGHRSVSWYQQTPGQGLQFLFEYFSETQRNKGNFPGRFSGRQFSNSRSEMNVSTLELGDSALYLCASSFGSGAYLSGELFFGEGSRLTVL.

The chain links TRBV5-8 to TRBJ1-5; tentative D call: TRBD1 (6 bases). Germline V gene lookup returns CDR1 SGHTS and CDR2 YDEGEE. The CDR3 loop spans 17 amino acids. The V end was cut by 4 bases, the J end by 2 bases, with 19 bases between. The CDR3 nucleotides are TGTGCCAGCAGCCCGGGACGCTGGGGGGCTGGCAATCAGCCCCAGCATTTT. Translation gives CASSPGRWGAGNQPQHF. Based on the CDR3 plus reference TRBV5-8 and TRBJ1-5, the full variable domain is EAGVTQSPTHLIKTRGQQATLRCSPISGHTSVYWYQQALGLGLQFLLWYDEGEERNRGNFPPRFSGRQFPNYSSELNVNALELEDSALYLCASSPGRWGAGNQPQHFGDGTRLSIL.

The rearrangement links TRBV28 to TRBJ2-6; D gene ambiguous. Per germline, CDR1 MDHEN and CDR2 SYDVKM. The CDR3 covers 16 residues. The V end was cut by 4 bases, the J end by 1 base, with 11 bases between. The CDR3, as DNA: TGTGCCAGCAGTTCCACAGCCTTTTCTGGGGCCAACGTCCTGACTTTC. It encodes CASSSTAFSGANVLTF.

The V call is TRBV7-9, the J call TRBJ2-1, with 10 bases aligning to TRBD2. This CDR3 has 18 residues. With 4 bases clipped from V and 10 bases from J, the junction kept 19 bases outside the gene matches. Germline CDR1 is SEHNR and CDR2 is FQNEAQ (reference sequence). The CDR3 loop reads CASSSTSGSGRRFHEQFF. The CDR3 DNA is TGTGCCAGCAGCTCGACTAGCGGGTCGGGCCGTCGTTTTCACGAGCAGTTCTTC.

J is TRBJ2-3 and V is TRBV6-6, with D possibly TRBD2 on 5 matching bases. Germline lookup yields CDR1 MNHNY and CDR2 SVGAGI (reference sequence). Trimming shortened V by 7 bases and J by 0 bases, and 11 bases separated the two germline ends. The CDR3 totals 14 residues. CDR3 DNA: TGTGCCAGCAAGGACTTTACTAGCACAGATACGCAGTATTTT. Its translation: CASKDFTSTDTQYF.

In its sample, this clone was seen once. This rearrangement joins TRBV4-1 to TRBJ1-2; 9 nucleotides line up with TRBD1. Germline V gene data show CDR1 as MGHRA and CDR2 as YSYEKL. V shed 1 base, J shed 7 bases, and the junction held 13 bases outside the gene matches. This CDR3 region has 17 residues. Here the CDR3 reads CASSQAAQGARYGGYTF. CDR3 in DNA: TGCGCCAGCAGCCAAGCGGCACAGGGGGCGCGGTACGGTGGCTACACCTTC.

The chain couples TRBV25-1 to TRBJ1-6, with unresolved D. Germline CDR1 reads MGHDK; CDR2 reads SYGVNS. The CDR3 has 13 amino acids. Trimming pared 4 bases from V and 1 base from J, leaving 2 bases between. The CDR3, as DNA: TGTGCCAGCAGTGTGTCCTATAATTCACCCCTCCACTTT. Its protein product is CASSVSYNSPLHF.

Remarks on this clone: This specimen includes other DNA sequences encoding the same CDR3. CDR3 amino acids: CASSLGTAADTQYF. CDR3 coding DNA: TGTGCCAGCAGCTTAGGGACAGCAGCAGATACGCAGTATTTT. The rearrangement links TRBV7-9 to TRBJ2-3; possibly TRBD1 for D (6 bases). The CDR3 covers 14 residues. V was pared by 1 base and J by 4 bases, with 9 bases between. The germline gives CDR1 SEHNR, CDR2 FQNEAQ (reference sequence).

This clone has just a few counts. The chain couples TRBV27 to TRBJ2-7; a weak D match, TRBD2 (5 bases). Per the germline V gene, CDR1 is MNHEY and CDR2 is SMNVEV (reference sequence). V lost 7 bases and J lost 0, with 19 bases in between. The CDR3 runs 16 residues. In nucleotides, the CDR3 is TGTGCCAGCATCCGATCCGGAGGCTCCCACTCCTACGAGCAGTACTTC. Its protein product is CASIRSGGSHSYEQYF.

This sequence joins TRBV4-1 and TRBJ2-7; D possibly corresponds to TRBD2 (6 bases). V lost 1 base, J lost 4 bases, and 11 bases lay in between. This CDR3 is 14 amino acids long. From germline, CDR1 is MGHRA and CDR2 YSYEKL. The CDR3 reads CASSQAGEGYEQYF. DNA of the CDR3: TGCGCCAGCAGCCAAGCGGGAGAAGGGTACGAGCAGTACTTC.

This clone has more than one count but fewer than ten. V and J are TRBV5-1 and TRBJ1-2; D remains ambiguous. From germline, CDR1 is SGHRS and CDR2 YFSETQ. This CDR3 comprises 13 residues. Deletions cut 2 bases from V and 3 bases from J, with 8 bases between. CDR3 sequence reads: CASSFRPDYGYTF. CDR3 DNA sequence: TGCGCCAGCAGCTTCCGCCCGGACTATGGCTACACCTTC.

The chain recombines TRBV5-8 with TRBJ2-7, with D possibly matching TRBD1 (6 bases). The CDR3 has 15 residues. The ends were cut back, 0 bases at V and 0 bases at J, with 10 bases in the middle. Germline-derived CDR1 and CDR2 are SGHTS and YDEGEE. The CDR3 loop is CASSLAGTRSYEQYF. The CDR3 coding sequence is TGTGCCAGCAGCTTGGCCGGGACACGCTCCTACGAGCAGTACTTC. Filled out from reference TRBV5-8 and TRBJ2-7, the complete variable domain reads EAGVTQSPTHLIKTRGQQATLRCSPISGHTSVYWYQQALGLGLQFLLWYDEGEERNRGNFPPRFSGRQFPNYSSELNVNALELEDSALYLCASSLAGTRSYEQYFGPGTRLTVT.

V is TRBV5-6 and J is TRBJ1-4; the match to TRBD1 covers 7 bases. CDR3 length: 15 amino acids. With V trimmed by 1 base and J by 4 bases, 4 bases remained unmatched. The V gene's germline CDR1 is SGHDT and CDR2 YYEEEE. The DNA for the CDR3 is TGTGCCAGCAGCTTGCTGGACAGGTTTAATGAAAAACTGTTTTTT. Translating gives CASSLLDRFNEKLFF.

The chain joins TRBV7-9 to TRBJ1-5; no clear D gene. Trimming stripped 5 bases from V and 2 bases from J, with 16 bases between. The CDR3 length is 16 residues. CDR1 SEHNR and CDR2 FQNEAQ come from the germline V gene (reference sequence). The CDR3 DNA follows: TGTGCCAGCAGCCCCATGGGGAGAGATGGCAATCAGCCCCAGCATTTT. Amino acid sequence: CASSPMGRDGNQPQHF.

The rearrangement links TRBV28 to TRBJ1-4, with 7 bases matching TRBD1. Trimming removed 7 bases from V and 3 bases from J; junction bases left unmatched: 5. The length of the CDR3 is 14 residues. Germline loops: CDR1 MDHEN, CDR2 SYDVKM. The CDR3 protein is CASNPGGSNEKLFF. The CDR3, as DNA: TGTGCCAGCAACCCAGGGGGATCTAATGAAAAACTGTTTTTT.

The chain has TRBV20-1 and TRBJ2-5; D is ambiguous. The CDR3 spans 11 residues. Germline CDR1 DFQATT, CDR2 SNEGSKA (reference sequence). The V end was cut by 0 bases, the J end by 5 bases, with 4 bases between. The CDR3 region is CSARDQETQYF. The CDR3 DNA reads as TGCAGTGCTAGAGATCAGGAGACCCAGTACTTC.

This clone is deemed medium-sized. The gene calls are TRBV6-1 and TRBJ1-5, with TRBD1 matching over 7 bases. Germline CDR1 is MNHNS and CDR2 is SASEGT. The CDR3 has 14 residues. The junction had 4 bases not matched to a gene; V was cut back by 2 bases and J by 6 bases. The CDR3 reads CASSELSGGQPQHF. CDR3 nucleotides: TGTGCCAGCAGTGAATTATCAGGGGGTCAGCCCCAGCATTTT.

This clone was seen only once. The chain uses TRBV5-1 and TRBJ2-5, with TRBD1 identical over 7 bases. This CDR3 is built from 15 residues. The ends lost 6 bases at V and 3 bases at J; junction bases unmatched: 11. Germline CDR1 SGHRS, CDR2 YFSETQ. CDR3 in amino acids: CASKGPGGNKETQYF. As DNA, the CDR3 is TGCGCCAGCAAGGGTCCAGGGGGTAACAAAGAGACCCAGTACTTC.

The gene calls are TRBV2 and TRBJ2-1; TRBD2 matches at 9 bases. CDR1 is SNHLY, CDR2 FYNNEI, per germline. V dropped 3 bases and J dropped 8; count of bases not matched to a gene: 8. The CDR3 length is 15 residues. CDR3 region: CASSDRASGAHEQFF. CDR3 nucleotide sequence: TGTGCCAGCAGTGATAGGGCTAGCGGGGCCCATGAGCAGTTCTTC.

The V and J genes are TRBV27 and TRBJ2-1, with 10 bases that match TRBD1. Germline V gene data show CDR1 as MNHEY and CDR2 as SMNVEV (reference sequence). With V trimmed by 5 bases and J by 7 bases, 11 bases remained unmatched. The CDR3 is 16 residues long. For the CDR3, the DNA is TGTGCCAGCAGTCCCCTTGGGACAGGGGCTCGGAATGAGCAGTTCTTC. Protein sequence: CASSPLGTGARNEQFF.

This clone has a single count. CDR3 sequence (DNA): TGTGCCAGCAGCTCTAACGCCCTCGGGACCCAGTACTTC. Protein sequence: CASSSNALGTQYF. This rearrangement joins TRBV9 to TRBJ2-5; D is unclear. Between the trimmed V and J ends, which lost 4 bases and 7 bases, there was a span of 14 bases. The CDR3 is 13 residues long. Germline values: CDR1 SGDLS, CDR2 YYNGEE.

Comments on this clone: Other DNA sequences in this specimen translate into the identical CDR3. This chain uses TRBV9 with TRBJ2-7; 7 positions agree with TRBD2. V shed 0 bases, J shed 0 bases, and the junction held 0 bases outside the gene matches. CDR1 is SGDLS, CDR2 YYNGEE, per germline. CDR3 size: 14 residues. The CDR3 DNA reads as TGTGCCAGCAGCGTAGGCGGGAGCTCCTACGAGCAGTACTTC. It specifies CASSVGGSSYEQYF.

The chain recombines TRBV25-1 with TRBJ2-5; D is unresolved. The germline V and J ends were trimmed by 7 bases and 1 base, with 16 bases remaining between them. This CDR3 has 15 amino acids. CDR1 MGHDK and CDR2 SYGVNS come from the germline V gene. The CDR3 DNA reads TGTGCCAGCATGAGTTATTTGGCCGCCCAAGAGACCCAGTACTTC. As protein: CASMSYLAAQETQYF. The complete variable domain, with remaining parts taken from reference TRBV25-1 and TRBJ2-5, reads EADIYQTPRYLVIGTGKKITLECSQTMGHDKMYWYQQDPGMELHLIHYSYGVNSTEKGDLSSESTVSRIRTEHFPLTLESARPSHTSQYLCASMSYLAAQETQYFGPGTRLLVL.

The chain recombines TRBV4-3 with TRBJ2-5; TRBD1 might be the D (7 bases). In germline, CDR1 is LGHNA, CDR2 YSLEER. V was pared by 6 bases and J by 9 bases, with 26 bases between. This CDR3 region has 16 residues. In DNA form, the CDR3 reads TGCGCCAGCAGTTACAGACAGGGAGAGGTTGGGGAGGCCCAGTACTTC. Its protein product is CASSYRQGEVGEAQYF.

The rearrangement joins TRBV7-2 to TRBJ2-2; D is unclear. From germline, CDR1 is SGHTA and CDR2 FQGNSA. V lost 3 bases and J 7 bases, leaving 9 bases between the germline ends. The CDR3 is 13 amino acids. The CDR3: CASSFGANGELFF. As DNA, the CDR3 is TGTGCCAGCAGCTTCGGAGCTAACGGGGAGCTGTTTTTT.

Turning to this clone: Different DNA sequences within this sample yield the same CDR3. This chain links TRBV5-4 with TRBJ2-3; D assignment may be TRBD1 or TRBD2 (5 bases each). Germline lookup yields CDR1 SGHNT and CDR2 YYREEE (reference sequence). This CDR3 region has 13 residues. Trimming removed 4 bases at V and 0 bases at J, with 6 bases between. CDR3 protein: CASSRDSTDTQYF. CDR3 bases: TGTGCCAGCAGCCGGGACAGCACAGATACGCAGTATTTT.

Note on this clone: Mismatch with germline at one junction end may stem from a read error. The chain has TRBV7-2 and TRBJ2-4, with TRBD2 matching 15 bases. The CDR3 covers 14 residues. The germline V gene has CDR1 SGHTA and CDR2 FQGNSA. The CDR3 DNA reads as TGTGCCAGCAGCTTACTCGGACTAGCGGGAGGGGCCATCTTC. This sequence encodes CASSLLGLAGGAIF.

The rearrangement links TRBV21-1 to TRBJ2-7; the table calls TRBD2, which could not be checked here. TRBV21-1 represents a pseudogene. This CDR3 is 14 amino acids long. The CDR3 region has the DNA TGTGCCAGCACCGGATGGTCTAGCTGCTACGAGCAGTACTTC. Encoded protein: CASTGWSSCYEQYF.